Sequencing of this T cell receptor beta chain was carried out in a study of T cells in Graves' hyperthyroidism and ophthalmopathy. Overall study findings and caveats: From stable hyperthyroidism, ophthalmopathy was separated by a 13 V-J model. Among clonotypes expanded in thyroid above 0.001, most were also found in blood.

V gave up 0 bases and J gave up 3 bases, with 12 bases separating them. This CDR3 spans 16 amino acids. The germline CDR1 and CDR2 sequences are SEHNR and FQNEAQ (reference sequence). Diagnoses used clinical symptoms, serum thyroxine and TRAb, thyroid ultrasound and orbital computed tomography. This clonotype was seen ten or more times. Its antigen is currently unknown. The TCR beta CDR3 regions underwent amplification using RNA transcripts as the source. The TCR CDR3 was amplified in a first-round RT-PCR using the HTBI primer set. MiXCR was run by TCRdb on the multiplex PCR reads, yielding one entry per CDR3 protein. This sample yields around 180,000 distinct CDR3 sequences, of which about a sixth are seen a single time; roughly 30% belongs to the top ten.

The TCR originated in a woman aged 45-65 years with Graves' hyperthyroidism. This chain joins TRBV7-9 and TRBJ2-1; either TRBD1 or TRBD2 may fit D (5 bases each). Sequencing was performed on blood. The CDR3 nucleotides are TGTGCCAGCAGCTTAGCGTTGGGGGAAAGCTACAATGAGCAGTTCTTC. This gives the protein CASSLALGESYNEQFF.